This record covers a single T cell receptor (beta chain). The source of the sample is a study of blood T cell repertoires in COVID-19. As for the study in general: T cells, B-cell-depleted T cells, or PBMCs provided the cDNA or gDNA that served as material.

Authors' methods: Using reference gene primer amplification, nucleated cell counts were estimated. Profiling relied on immunoSEQ multiplex PCR, and the TCRdb table lists in-frame clones only, not all of them. V and J calls plus clone size are reproduced from that table; the DNA served to infer D and trimming. The sample has approximately 390,000 clones; nearly 90% are singletons. Germline V gene data show CDR1 as KGHDR and CDR2 as SFDVKD. The CDR3 extends over 14 amino acids. Trimming removed 3 bases from V and 0 bases from J, with 5 bases in between. In terms of age and location, participants ranged from about 18 to 95 years and lived in about two dozen US areas. In assigning cohorts, the study relied on participant-reported clinical history.

The chain joins TRBV24-1 to TRBJ1-3; no clear D. The specimen was PBMCs or T cells enriched from blood (not recorded which). This TCR came from a middle-aged woman with acute COVID-19. CDR3 protein: CATSDPRSGNTIYF. The CDR3 nucleotides are TGTGCCACCAGTGATCCCCGCTCTGGAAACACCATATATTTT.